This T cell receptor (beta chain) was captured in a study of T cell responses to AZD1222 COVID-19 vaccine. Regarding the study as a whole: Repertoires in all cases were sampled only once the peak T cell response had passed. Unmutated variant regions are reportedly the target of nearly half of TCRs that are spike-specific. Baseline seropositivity characterized only a handful of AZD1222 recipients.

In regard to this clone: Its target is not known.

Repertoires were generated with immunoSEQ multiplex PCR, while TCRdb's copy carries only in-frame clones and drops some. The table lists 110,000 or so clones, 75% to 90% of them singletons. The sample in question was peripheral blood, obtained on day 0 of AZD1222 vaccination. This clonotype was sampled from an adult in good health.

This CDR3 is CASSFSSREKLFF. The DNA for the CDR3 is TGTGCCAGCAGCTTTAGTTCTCGCGAAAAACTGTTTTTT. This chain uses TRBV7-8 with TRBJ1-4; D is unclear. Looked up from germline, CDR1 is SGHVS and CDR2 is FQNEAQ. This CDR3 is 13 amino acids long. V was cut by 3 bases and J by 8 bases, with 10 bases left in between.